The rows below give T cell receptor beta chains drawn from one sample of a study of Ad26.COV2.S vaccination and SARS-CoV-2 variants. This table comes from immunoSEQ multiplex PCR, and its TCRdb copy is limited to in-frame clones, with some not included. The profile shows approximately 450,000 clones, 90% of them singletons. Sequences were derived from peripheral blood, sampled in a trial of Ad26.COV2.S vaccine versus placebo. These receptors all come from a person aged 18-65 years who received the Ad26.COV2.S COVID-19 vaccine or a placebo. The CDR3 runs from the conserved cysteine through the conserved F or W. D genes are given only for firm matches.

cdr3_aa | j_call | d_call | v_call
CASSISSGRASEQYF | TRBJ2-7 | TRBD2 | TRBV5-5
CAISDGLSLMDF | TRBJ1-2 | . | TRBV10-3
CASSDGGTSNEQFF | TRBJ2-1 | TRBD2 | TRBV6-1
CASSYPRDRGYTF | TRBJ1-2 | . | TRBV6-2/TRBV6-3
CASSFGQANYGYTF | TRBJ1-2 | TRBD1 | TRBV7-9
CASSLVGRGDYGYTF | TRBJ1-2 | TRBD1 | TRBV7-2
CASRNQWNYEQYF | TRBJ2-7 | . | TRBV12-3/TRBV12-4
CASSLAGSADTQYF | TRBJ2-3 | . | TRBV5-4
CASTSPRGTAYEQYF | TRBJ2-7 | . | TRBV6-5
CASSPPGQGGNQPQHF | TRBJ1-5 | TRBD1 | TRBV7-9
CASSAGTSGTYEQYF | TRBJ2-7 | TRBD2 | TRBV9
CASSVQRASYNEQFF | TRBJ2-1 | . | TRBV14
CASSYSWDRDNTEAFF | TRBJ1-1 | TRBD1 | TRBV6-5
CASLGQNTGELFF | TRBJ2-2 | TRBD1 | TRBV9
CASREGPGTEAFF | TRBJ1-1 | . | TRBV7-9
CAWSVRSSWSEAEAFF | TRBJ1-1 | . | TRBV30
CASSQTSFGGELFF | TRBJ2-2 | . | TRBV6-6
CASPINPTGAHYEQYF | TRBJ2-7 | TRBD1 | TRBV9
CASSQDRRRWEPQHF | TRBJ1-5 | . | TRBV4-3
CASSQLQGGTDEQFF | TRBJ2-1 | TRBD1 | TRBV4-1
CASSYYGSTDTQYF | TRBJ2-3 | . | TRBV6-6
CASSEDSYNEQFF | TRBJ2-1 | . | TRBV10-1
CASSWGAGDKYEQYF | TRBJ2-7 | TRBD2 | TRBV19
CASSSPTSGRETQYF | TRBJ2-5 | TRBD2 | TRBV6-5
CASSYGHRGTAGNTIYF | TRBJ1-3 | TRBD1 | TRBV5-4
CASSFQLISYEQYF | TRBJ2-7 | . | TRBV13
CASSPARGELFF | TRBJ2-2 | . | TRBV18
CACEWDRNSPLHF | TRBJ1-6 | TRBD1 | TRBV30
CASSWDRGYEQYF | TRBJ2-7 | TRBD1 | TRBV5-1